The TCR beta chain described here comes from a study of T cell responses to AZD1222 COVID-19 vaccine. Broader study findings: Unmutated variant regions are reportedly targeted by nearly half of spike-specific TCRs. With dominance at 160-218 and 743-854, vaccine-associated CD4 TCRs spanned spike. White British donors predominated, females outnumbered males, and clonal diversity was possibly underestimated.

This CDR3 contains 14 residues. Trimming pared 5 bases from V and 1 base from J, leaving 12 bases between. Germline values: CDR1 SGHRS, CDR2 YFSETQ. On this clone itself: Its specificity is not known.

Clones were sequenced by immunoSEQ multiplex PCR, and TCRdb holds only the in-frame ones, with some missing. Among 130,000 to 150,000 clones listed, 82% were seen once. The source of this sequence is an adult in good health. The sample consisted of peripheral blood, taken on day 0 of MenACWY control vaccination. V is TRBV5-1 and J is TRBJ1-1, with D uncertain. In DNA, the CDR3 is TGCGCCAGCAGAGTAGAGACGGGGAACACTGAAGCTTTCTTT. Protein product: CASRVETGNTEAFF.